This TCR beta chain was found in a study of blood T cell repertoires in COVID-19. Study-level information: From the United States, Italy and Spain came samples of acute and convalescent COVID-19. PBMCs, B-cell-depleted T cells, or T cells provided the cDNA or gDNA that made up the material.

Authors' analysis steps: Amplified reference gene primers provided the basis for estimating nucleated cell counts. The repertoire was sequenced with immunoSEQ multiplex PCR; TCRdb's copy has only in-frame clones and lacks some. V, J and clone size reflect that table, while D and trimming were determined from the DNA. The sample has 30,000 to 45,000 clones, roughly 90% seen once. Trimming removed 5 bases from V and 7 bases from J, with 23 bases in between. Germline V gene sequence: CDR1 SGHVS, CDR2 FQNEAQ. The CDR3 has 16 amino acids. This chain links TRBV7-8 with TRBJ1-2, with D possibly being TRBD1 (6 bases). The sequencing sample was made of peripheral blood. The TCR sequence derives from a human donor in a cohort sampled during active COVID-19. The CDR3, as DNA: TGTGCCAGCAGCCAAATCTCGGGGACACCTTTAAGTGGCTACACCTTC. Translated, it gives CASSQISGTPLSGYTF.